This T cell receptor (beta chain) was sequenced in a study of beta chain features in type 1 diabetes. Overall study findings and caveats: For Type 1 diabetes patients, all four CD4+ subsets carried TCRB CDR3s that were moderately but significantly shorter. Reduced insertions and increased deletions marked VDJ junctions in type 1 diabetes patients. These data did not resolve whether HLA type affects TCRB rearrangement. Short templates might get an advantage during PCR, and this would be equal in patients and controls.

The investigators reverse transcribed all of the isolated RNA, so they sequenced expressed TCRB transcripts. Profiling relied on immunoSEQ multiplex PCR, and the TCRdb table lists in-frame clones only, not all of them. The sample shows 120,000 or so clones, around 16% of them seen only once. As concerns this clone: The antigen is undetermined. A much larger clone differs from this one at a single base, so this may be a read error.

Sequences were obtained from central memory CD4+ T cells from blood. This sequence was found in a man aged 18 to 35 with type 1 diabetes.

This CDR3 reads CASSMTGTASVGYTF. CDR3 nucleotide sequence: TGTGCCAGCAGCATGACTGGGACAGCCTCCGTTGGCTACACCTTC. This chain joins TRBV7-9 and TRBJ1-2, with 7 bases that match TRBD1. With V trimmed by 5 bases and J by 7 bases, 13 bases remained unmatched. This CDR3 is built from 15 residues. In germline, CDR1 is SEHNR, CDR2 FQNEAQ (reference sequence).